The present TCR beta chain was sequenced within a study of prognosis after radiotherapy for stage I lung cancer. About the study: Six or seven patients presented with squamous cell carcinoma, roughly twelve with adenocarcinoma.

In its sample, this clonotype was seen a few times. This clone may be a read error of a much larger clone one base away. The CDR3 length is 13 residues. Germline V CDR1 and CDR2: DFQATT, SNEGSKA (reference sequence). The genomic DNA TCR beta CDR3 region underwent two rounds of multiplex PCR. Individual primers that were specific to each TRBV and TRBJ gene served in first-round PCR. TCRdb reprocessed the multiplex PCR reads with MiXCR, giving one entry per CDR3 protein. The sample has around 60,000 distinct CDR3 sequences, approximately 26% seen once. The sample was PBMCs, taken before or after stereotactic body radiation therapy (not recorded which). V and J are TRBV20-1 and TRBJ1-2; a possible D gene is TRBD1 (5 bases). This TCR was recovered from a donor aged 50 or older with non-small cell lung cancer. The CDR3 here is CSARGVGAQETCF. The CDR3, as DNA: TGCAGTGCTAGGGGGGTTGGGGCTCAGGAAACGTGCTTC.